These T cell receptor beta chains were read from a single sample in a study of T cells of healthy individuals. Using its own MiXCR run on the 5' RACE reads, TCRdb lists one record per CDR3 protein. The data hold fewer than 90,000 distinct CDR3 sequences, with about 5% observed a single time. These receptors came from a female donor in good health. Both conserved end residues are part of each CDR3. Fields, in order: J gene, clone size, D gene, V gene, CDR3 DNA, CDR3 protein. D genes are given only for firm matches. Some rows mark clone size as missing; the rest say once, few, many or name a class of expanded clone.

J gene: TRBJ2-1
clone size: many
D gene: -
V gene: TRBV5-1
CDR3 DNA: TGCGCCAGCAGCCCTATAGATAAAAGTTACAATGAGCAGTTCTTC
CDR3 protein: CASSPIDKSYNEQFF

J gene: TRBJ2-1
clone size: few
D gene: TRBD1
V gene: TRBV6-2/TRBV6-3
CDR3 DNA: TGTGCCAGCAGAACTCCGGGACAGGGAGGTGAGCAGTTCTTC
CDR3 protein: CASRTPGQGGEQFF

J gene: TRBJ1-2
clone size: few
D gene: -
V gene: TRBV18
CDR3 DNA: TGTGCCAGCTCACCCGGGGGTTCGAATGGCTACACCTTC
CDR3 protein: CASSPGGSNGYTF

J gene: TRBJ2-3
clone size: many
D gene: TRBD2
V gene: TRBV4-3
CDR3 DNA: TGCGCCAGCAGCCAAGATCGGCTAGCGGGAGCTACAGATACGCAGTATTTT
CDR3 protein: CASSQDRLAGATDTQYF

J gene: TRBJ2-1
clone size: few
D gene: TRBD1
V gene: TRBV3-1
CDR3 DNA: TGTGCCAGCAGCCAAATAGGCAGGGGGTCAATGAATGAGCAGTTCTTC
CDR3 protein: CASSQIGRGSMNEQFF

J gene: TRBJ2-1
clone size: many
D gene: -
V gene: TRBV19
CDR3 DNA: TGTGCCAGTAGTATTTCAGGAGGCATCGGCAGCCAGTTCTTC
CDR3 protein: CASSISGGIGSQFF

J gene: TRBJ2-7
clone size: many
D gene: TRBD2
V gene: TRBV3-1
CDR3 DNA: TGTGCCAGCAGCCAAGAAGTAGCGGGAGCCGAGCAGTACTTC
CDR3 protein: CASSQEVAGAEQYF

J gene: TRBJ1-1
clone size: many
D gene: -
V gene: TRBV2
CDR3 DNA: TGTGCCAGCAGCCGTGGGCAGGGGTTGTCTGAAGCTTTCTTT
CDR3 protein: CASSRGQGLSEAFF

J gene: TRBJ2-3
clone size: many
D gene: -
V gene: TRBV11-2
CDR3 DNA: TGTGCCAGCAGCTACTACTCGGATACGCAGTATTTT
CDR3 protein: CASSYYSDTQYF

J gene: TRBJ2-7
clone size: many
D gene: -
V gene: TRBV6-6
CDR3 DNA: TGTGCCAGCAGACTCCCCCGGGGGGAGCAGTACTTC
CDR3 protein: CASRLPRGEQYF

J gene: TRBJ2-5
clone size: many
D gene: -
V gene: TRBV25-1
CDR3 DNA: TGTGCCAGCACCCAAGAGACCCAGTACTTC
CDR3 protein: CASTQETQYF

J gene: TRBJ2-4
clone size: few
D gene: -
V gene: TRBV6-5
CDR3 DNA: TGTGCCAGCAGTTACTCGGCAGGGGGGAATCGACTAGCCAAAAACATTCAGTACTTC
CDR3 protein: CASSYSAGGNRLAKNIQYF

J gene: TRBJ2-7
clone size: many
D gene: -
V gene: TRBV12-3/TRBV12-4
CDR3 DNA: TGTGCCAGCAGTCTCGGACAGATCTACGAGCAGTACTTC
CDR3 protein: CASSLGQIYEQYF

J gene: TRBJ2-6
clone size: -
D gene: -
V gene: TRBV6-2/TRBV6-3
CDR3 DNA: TGTGCCAGCAGTTACTCGAGAGGCTCTGGGGCCAACGTCCTGACTTTC
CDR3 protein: CASSYSRGSGANVLTF

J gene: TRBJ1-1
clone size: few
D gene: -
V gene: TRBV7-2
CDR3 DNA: TGTGCCAGCAGCTTAGAAACGACTGTAACGGGAGCTTTCTTT
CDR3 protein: CASSLETTVTGAFF

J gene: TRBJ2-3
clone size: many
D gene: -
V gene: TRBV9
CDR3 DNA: TGTGCCAGCAGCGTAGCGCCTTCGTACACAGATACGCAGTATTTT
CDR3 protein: CASSVAPSYTDTQYF

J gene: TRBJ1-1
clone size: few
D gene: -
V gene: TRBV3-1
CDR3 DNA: TGTGCCAGCAGCCAAGCAGGGGTGGGTTGGAACACTGAAGCTTTCTTT
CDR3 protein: CASSQAGVGWNTEAFF

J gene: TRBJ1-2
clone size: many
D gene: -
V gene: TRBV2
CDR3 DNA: TGTGCCAGCAGTGAACGGGAGAGGGGGGGTGGCTACACCTTC
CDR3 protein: CASSERERGGGYTF

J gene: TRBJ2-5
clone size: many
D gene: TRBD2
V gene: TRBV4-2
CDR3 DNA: TGTGCCAGCAGCCGCCCCGGGACTAGCGGGAGAGGAGGAGAGACCCAGTACTTC
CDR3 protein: CASSRPGTSGRGGETQYF

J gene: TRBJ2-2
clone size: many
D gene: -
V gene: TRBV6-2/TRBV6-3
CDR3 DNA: TGTGCCAGCAGGGGTCAGGTCACCGGGGAGCTGTTTTTT
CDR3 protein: CASRGQVTGELFF

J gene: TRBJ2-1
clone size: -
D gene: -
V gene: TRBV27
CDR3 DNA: TGTGCCAGCAGTTTCGCTAACAATGAGCAGTTCTTC
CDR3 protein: CASSFANNEQFF

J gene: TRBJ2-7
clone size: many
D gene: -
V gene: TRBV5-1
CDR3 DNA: TGCGCCAGCAGCTTGGTGGCTGGCTACGAGCAGTACTTC
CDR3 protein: CASSLVAGYEQYF

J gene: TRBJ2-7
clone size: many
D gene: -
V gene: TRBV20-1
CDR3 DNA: TGCAGTGCTCGGGGACTCCGACACTACGAGCAGTACTTC
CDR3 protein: CSARGLRHYEQYF

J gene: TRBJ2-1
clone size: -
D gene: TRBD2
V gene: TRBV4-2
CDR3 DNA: TGTGCCAGCAGCCAAGATACCAGCGGGAGGAGGAATGAGCAGTTCTTC
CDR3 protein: CASSQDTSGRRNEQFF

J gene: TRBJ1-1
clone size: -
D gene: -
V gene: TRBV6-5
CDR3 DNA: TGTGCCAGCAGTTACTCGCCCCTTTGGGGCAGGAACACTGAAGCTTTCTTT
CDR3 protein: CASSYSPLWGRNTEAFF

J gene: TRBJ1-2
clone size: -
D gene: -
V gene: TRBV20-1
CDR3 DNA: TGCAGTGCTAGACTGCTCGGGGGACAAGTCTTCTATGGCTACACCTTC
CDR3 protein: CSARLLGGQVFYGYTF

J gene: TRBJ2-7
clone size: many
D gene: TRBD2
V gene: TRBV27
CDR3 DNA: TGTGCCAGCAGTGTTAGCGGGAGGAGCTCCTACGAGCAGTACTTC
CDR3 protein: CASSVSGRSSYEQYF

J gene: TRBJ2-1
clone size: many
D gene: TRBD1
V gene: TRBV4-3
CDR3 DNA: TGCGCCAGCAGCCAAGAGCAGGGGGACTACAATGAGCAGTTCTTC
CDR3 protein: CASSQEQGDYNEQFF

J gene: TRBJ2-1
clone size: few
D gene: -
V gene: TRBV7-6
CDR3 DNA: TGTGCCAGCAGCTATACCAATGAGCAGTTCTTC
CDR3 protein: CASSYTNEQFF

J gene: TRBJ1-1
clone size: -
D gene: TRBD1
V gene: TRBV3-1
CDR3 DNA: TGTGCCAGCAGCCAAGAGACAGGGGGCACTGAAGCTTTCTTT
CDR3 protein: CASSQETGGTEAFF

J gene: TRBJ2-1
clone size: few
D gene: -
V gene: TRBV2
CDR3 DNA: TGTGCCAGCAGTGATGGGGTGGGATCCAATGAGCAGTTCTTC
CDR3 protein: CASSDGVGSNEQFF

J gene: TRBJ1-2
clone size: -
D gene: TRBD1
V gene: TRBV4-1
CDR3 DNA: TGCGCCAGCAGCCTTCGGACAGGGGGCAGTAACTATGGCTACACCTTC
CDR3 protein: CASSLRTGGSNYGYTF

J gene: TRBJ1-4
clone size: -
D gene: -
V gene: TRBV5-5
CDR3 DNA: TGTGCCAGCAGCTTAGGGGGATATAATGAAAAACTGTTTTTT
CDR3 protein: CASSLGGYNEKLFF

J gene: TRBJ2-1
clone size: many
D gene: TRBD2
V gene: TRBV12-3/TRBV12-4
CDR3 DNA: TGTGCCAGCAGTTCCGGGACTAGCTCCTACAATGAGCAGTTCTTC
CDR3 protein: CASSSGTSSYNEQFF

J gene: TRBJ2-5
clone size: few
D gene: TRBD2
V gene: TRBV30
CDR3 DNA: TGTGCCTGGAGCAGCGGGAGCCAAGAGACCCAGTACTTC
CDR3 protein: CAWSSGSQETQYF

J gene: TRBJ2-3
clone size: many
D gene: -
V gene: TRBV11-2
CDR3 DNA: TGTGCCAGCAGCTTAGCGAAAGGGGGAGGGCCAATGACAGATACGCAGTATTTT
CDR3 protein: CASSLAKGGGPMTDTQYF

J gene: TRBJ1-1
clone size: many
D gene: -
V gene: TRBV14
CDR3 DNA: TGTGCCAGCAGCCAAGGAATCCCCCCATTTCTGAACACTGAAGCTTTCTTT
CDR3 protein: CASSQGIPPFLNTEAFF

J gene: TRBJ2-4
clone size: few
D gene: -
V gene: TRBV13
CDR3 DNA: TGTGCCAGCAGCCAGACAAACATTCAGTACTTC
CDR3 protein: CASSQTNIQYF

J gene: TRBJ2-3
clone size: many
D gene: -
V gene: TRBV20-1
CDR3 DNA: TGCAGTGCTAGTGTCGACTCGGGAGATACGCAGTATTTT
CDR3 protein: CSASVDSGDTQYF

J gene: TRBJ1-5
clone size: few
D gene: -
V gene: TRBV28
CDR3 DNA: TGTGCCAGCAGTACCCAGAGTCAGCCCCAGCATTTT
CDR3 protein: CASSTQSQPQHF

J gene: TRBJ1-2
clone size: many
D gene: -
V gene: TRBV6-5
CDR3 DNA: TGTGCCAGCAGTTACGACAGGAAGACTAATGGCTACACCTTC
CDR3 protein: CASSYDRKTNGYTF

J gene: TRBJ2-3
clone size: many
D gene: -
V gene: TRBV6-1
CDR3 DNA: TGTGCCAGCAGTCGGACGGTTAGCACAGATACGCAGTATTTT
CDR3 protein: CASSRTVSTDTQYF

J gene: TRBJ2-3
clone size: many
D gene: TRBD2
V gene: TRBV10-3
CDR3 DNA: TGTGCCATCACACCGGGAGGGGTCACAGATACGCAGTATTTT
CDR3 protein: CAITPGGVTDTQYF

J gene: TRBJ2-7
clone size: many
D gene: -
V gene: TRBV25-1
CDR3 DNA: TGTGCCAGCAGTGATACAGAGAGGAAAGGGAACGAGCAGTACTTC
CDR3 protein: CASSDTERKGNEQYF

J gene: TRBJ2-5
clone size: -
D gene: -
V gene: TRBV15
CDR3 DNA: TGTGCCACCAGCAGAGAGGGGGGCGGAGAGACCCAGTACTTC
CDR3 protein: CATSREGGGETQYF

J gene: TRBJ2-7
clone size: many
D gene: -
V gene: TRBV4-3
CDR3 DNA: TGCGCCAGCAGCCAAGATCGGGCAGGGCCAGCCTACGAGCAGTACTTC
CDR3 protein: CASSQDRAGPAYEQYF

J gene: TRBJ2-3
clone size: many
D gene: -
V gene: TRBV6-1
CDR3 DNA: TGTGCCAGCAGAAGAGGGTGGGGCACAGATACGCAGTATTTT
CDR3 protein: CASRRGWGTDTQYF

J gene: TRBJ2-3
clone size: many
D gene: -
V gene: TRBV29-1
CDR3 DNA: TGCAGCGTTGCCAGGCCCCTCACAGATACGCAGTATTTT
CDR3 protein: CSVARPLTDTQYF

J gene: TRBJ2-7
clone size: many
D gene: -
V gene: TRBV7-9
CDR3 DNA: TGTGCCAGCAGCTTGAGAGGATACGAGCAGTACTTC
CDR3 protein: CASSLRGYEQYF

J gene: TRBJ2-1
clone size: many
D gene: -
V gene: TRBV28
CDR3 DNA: TGTGCCAGCAGTTTTTCAGGGAGCTCCTACAATGAGCAGTTCTTC
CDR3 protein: CASSFSGSSYNEQFF

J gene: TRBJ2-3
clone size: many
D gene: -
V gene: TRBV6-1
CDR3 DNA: TGTGCCAGCCGGGCCGGATCCACAGATACGCAGTATTTT
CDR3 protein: CASRAGSTDTQYF

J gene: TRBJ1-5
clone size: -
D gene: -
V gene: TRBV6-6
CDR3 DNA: TGTGCCAGCAGTTACGAGTCAGATAATCAGCCCCAGCATTTT
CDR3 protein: CASSYESDNQPQHF

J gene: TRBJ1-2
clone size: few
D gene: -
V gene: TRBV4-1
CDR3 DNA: TGCGCCAGCAGCCAAGAGGCGGGGTCGGGCAACTATGGCTACACCTTC
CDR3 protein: CASSQEAGSGNYGYTF

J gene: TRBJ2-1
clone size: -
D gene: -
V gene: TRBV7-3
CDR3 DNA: TGTGCCAGCAGCGTCGACAGGTATATGAATGAGCAGTTCTTC
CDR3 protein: CASSVDRYMNEQFF

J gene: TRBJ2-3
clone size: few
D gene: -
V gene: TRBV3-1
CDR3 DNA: TGTGCCAGCAGCTCCAGCGGCGGTCGGGCAGATACGCAGTATTTT
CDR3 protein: CASSSSGGRADTQYF

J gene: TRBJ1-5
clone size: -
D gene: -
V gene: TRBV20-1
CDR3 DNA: TGCAGTGCTTATGACAGCAATAGCAATCAGCCCCAGCATTTT
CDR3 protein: CSAYDSNSNQPQHF